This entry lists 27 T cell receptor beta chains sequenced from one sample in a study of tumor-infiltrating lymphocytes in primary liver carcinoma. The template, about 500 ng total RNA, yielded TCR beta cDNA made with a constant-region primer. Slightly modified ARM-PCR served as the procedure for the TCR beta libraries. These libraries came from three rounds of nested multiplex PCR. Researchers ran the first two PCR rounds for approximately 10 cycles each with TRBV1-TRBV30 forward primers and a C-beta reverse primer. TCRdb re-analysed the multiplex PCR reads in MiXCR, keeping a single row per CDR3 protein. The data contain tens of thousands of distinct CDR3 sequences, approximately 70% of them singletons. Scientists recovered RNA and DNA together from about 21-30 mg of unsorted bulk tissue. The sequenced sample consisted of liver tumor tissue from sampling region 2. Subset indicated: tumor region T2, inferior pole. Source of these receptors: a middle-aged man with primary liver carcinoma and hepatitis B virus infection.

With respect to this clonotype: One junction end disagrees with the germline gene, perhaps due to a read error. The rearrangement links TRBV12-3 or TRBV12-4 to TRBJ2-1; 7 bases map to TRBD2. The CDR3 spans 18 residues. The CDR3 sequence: CAGSFPSLAGREGNEQFF. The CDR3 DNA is TGTGCCGGCAGTTTCCCCAGTCTCGCGGGAAGGGAGGGCAATGAGCAGTTCTTC.

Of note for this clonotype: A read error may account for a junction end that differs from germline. DNA for the CDR3: TGTGCCAGCAGTCAAGAGTACGGACAGGGTTTTTGGAATGAAGTTTTCTTT. Translation gives CASSQEYGQGFWNEVFF. The V and J genes are TRBV4-2 and TRBJ1-1; 8 bases align to TRBD1. The CDR3 is made up of 17 amino acids. The germline V gene has CDR1 LGHNA and CDR2 YNFKEQ.

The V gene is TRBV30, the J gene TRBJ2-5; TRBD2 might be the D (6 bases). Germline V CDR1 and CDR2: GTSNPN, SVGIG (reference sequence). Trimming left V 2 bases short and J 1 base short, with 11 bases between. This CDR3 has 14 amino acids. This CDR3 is CAWSRGLVQETQYF. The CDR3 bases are TGTGCCTGGAGTAGGGGACTGGTCCAAGAGACCCAGTACTTC.

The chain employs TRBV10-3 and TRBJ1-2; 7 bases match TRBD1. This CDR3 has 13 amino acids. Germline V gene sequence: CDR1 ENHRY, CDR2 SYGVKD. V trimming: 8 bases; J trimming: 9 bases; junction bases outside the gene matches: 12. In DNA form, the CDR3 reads TGTGCCATCTGCGATAGACAGGGTGAGAGCTACACCTTC. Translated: CAICDRQGESYTF.

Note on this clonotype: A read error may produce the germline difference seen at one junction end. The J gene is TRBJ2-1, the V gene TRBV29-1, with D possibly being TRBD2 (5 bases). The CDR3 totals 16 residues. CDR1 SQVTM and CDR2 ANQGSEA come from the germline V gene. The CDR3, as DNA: TGTAGCGTCGCTACGCTTCGGCCCTGGTCCTGTCAAGAGCAGTTCTTC. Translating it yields CSVATLRPWSCQEQFF.

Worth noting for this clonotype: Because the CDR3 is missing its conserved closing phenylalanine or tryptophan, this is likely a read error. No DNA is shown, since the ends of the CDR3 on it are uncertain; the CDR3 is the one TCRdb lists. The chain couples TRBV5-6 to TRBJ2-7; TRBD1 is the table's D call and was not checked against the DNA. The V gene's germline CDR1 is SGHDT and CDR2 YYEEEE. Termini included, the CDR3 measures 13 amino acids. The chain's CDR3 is CASSLATGFWQHL.

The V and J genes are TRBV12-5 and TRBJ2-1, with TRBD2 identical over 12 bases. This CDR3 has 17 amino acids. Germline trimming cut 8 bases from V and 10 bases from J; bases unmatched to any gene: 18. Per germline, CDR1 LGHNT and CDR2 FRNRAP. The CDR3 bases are TGTGCTAGTCGGCATAGACTAGCGGGAGCGGTTAGCGACGAGCAGTTCTTC. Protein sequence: CASRHRLAGAVSDEQFF.

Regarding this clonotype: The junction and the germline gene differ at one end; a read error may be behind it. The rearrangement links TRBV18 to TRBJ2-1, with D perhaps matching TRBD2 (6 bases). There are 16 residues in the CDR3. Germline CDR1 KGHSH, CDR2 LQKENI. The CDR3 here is CAISPSSSGRNNEQFF. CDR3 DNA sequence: TGTGCCATCTCACCAAGTTCCTCAGGGAGGAACAATGAGCAGTTCTTC.

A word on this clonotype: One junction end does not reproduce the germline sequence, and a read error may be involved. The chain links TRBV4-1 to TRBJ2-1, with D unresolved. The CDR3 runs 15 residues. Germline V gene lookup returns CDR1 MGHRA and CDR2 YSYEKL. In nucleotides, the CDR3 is TGTGCCAGCAGCCCGCTCGGTAACAACAGTAATGAGCAGTTCTTC. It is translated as CASSPLGNNSNEQFF.

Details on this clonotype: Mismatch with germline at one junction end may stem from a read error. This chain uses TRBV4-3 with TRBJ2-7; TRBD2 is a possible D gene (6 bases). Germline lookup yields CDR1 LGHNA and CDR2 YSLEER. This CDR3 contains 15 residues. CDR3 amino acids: CVSSQDRETPYKQYF. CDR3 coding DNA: TGCGTCAGCAGCCAAGATCGGGAGACTCCCTACAAGCAATACTTC.

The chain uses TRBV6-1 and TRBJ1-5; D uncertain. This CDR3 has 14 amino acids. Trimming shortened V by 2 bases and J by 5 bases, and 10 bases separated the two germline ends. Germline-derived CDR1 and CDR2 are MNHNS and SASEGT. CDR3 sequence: CASSERGRDQPQHF. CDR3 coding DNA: TGTGCCAGCAGTGAACGGGGAAGGGATCAGCCCCAGCATTTT.

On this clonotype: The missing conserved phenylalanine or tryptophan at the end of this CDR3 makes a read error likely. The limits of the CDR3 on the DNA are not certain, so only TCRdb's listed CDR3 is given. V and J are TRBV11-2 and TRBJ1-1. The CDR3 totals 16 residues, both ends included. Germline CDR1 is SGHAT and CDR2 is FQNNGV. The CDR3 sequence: CASSPSRRLVNTETFI.

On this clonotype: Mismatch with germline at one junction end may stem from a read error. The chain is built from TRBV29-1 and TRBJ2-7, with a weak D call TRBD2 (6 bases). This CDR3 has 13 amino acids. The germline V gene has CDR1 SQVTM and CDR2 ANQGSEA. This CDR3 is CSARAGTAYEQYF. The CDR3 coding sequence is TGTAGCGCGCGTGCCGGGACTGCTTACGAGCAGTACTTC.

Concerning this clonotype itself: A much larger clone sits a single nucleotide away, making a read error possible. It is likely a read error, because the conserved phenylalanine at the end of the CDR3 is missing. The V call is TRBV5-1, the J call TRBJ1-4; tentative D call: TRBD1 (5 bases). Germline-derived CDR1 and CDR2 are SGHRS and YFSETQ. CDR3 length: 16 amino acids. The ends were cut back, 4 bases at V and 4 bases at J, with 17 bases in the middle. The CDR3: CASSITTGTRNEKLFY. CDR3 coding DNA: TGCGCCAGCAGCATCACAACCGGGACCCGTAATGAAAAACTGTTTTAT.

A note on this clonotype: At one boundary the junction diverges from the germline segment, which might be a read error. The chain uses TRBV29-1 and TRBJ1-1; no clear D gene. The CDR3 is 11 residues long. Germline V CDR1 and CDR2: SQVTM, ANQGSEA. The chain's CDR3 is CSVLGYTETFF. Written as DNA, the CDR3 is TGCAGCGTTCTTGGATACACTGAAACTTTCTTT. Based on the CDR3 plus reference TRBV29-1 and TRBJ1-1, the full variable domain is SAVISQKPSRDICQRGTSLTIQCQVDSQVTMMFWYRQQPGQSLTLIATANQGSEATYESGFVIDKFPISRPNLTFSTLTVSNMSPEDSSIYLCSVLGYTETFFGQGTRLTVV.

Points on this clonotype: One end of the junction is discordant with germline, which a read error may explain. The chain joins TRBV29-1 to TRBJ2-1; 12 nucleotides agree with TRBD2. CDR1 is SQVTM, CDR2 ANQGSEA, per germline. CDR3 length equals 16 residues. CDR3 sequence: CSAEPLAGGFYKEQFF. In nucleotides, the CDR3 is TGCAGCGCGGAACCTCTAGCGGGAGGGTTTTACAAAGAGCAGTTCTTC.

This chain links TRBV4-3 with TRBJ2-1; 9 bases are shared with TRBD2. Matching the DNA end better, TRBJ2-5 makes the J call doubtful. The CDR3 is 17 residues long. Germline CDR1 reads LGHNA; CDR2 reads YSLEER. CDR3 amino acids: CASSQERPSGILYDQYF. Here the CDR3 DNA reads TGCGCCAGCAGCCAAGAAAGGCCTAGCGGGATCCTGTATGACCAGTACTTC.

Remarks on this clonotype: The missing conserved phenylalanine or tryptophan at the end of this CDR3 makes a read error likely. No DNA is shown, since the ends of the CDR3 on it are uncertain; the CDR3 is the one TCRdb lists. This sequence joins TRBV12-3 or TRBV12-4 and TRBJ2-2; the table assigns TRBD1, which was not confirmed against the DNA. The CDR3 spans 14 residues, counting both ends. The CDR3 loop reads CASSHHRGTGELFL.

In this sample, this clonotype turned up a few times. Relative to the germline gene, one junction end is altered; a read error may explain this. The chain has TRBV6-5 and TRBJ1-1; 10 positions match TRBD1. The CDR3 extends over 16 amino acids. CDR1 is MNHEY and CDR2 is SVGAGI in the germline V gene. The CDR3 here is CASSRQGAAMNTEALF. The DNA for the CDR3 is TGTGCCAGCAGCCGACAGGGGGCCGCAATGAACACTGAAGCTCTCTTT.

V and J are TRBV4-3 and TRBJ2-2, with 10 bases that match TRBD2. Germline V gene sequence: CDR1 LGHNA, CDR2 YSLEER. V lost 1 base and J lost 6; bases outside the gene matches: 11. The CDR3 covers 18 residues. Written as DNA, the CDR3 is TGCGCCAGCAGCCAAGCCCCTTGGGGAGCGGGGGGGCCCGGGGAGCTGTTTTTT. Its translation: CASSQAPWGAGGPGELFF.

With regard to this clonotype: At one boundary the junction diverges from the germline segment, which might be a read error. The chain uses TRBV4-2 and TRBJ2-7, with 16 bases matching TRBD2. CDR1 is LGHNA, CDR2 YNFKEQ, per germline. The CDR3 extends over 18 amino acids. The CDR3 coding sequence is TGTGCCAGCAGAGGAAAACCGGGACTAGCGGGAGGGCCACACGAACAGTATTTC. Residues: CASRGKPGLAGGPHEQYF.

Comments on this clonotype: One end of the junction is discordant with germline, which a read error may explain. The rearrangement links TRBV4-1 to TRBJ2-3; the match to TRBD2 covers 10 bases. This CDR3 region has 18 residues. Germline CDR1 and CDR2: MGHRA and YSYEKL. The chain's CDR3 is CARSQIIALAGVTDTQYF. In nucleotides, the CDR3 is TGCGCCAGGAGCCAGATCATTGCCCTAGCGGGAGTCACAGATACGCAGTATTTT.

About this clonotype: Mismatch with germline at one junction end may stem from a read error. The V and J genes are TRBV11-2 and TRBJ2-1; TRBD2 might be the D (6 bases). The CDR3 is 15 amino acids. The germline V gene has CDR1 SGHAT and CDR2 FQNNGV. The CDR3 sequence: CASSPGTSSYSEQFF. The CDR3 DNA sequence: TGTGCCAGCAGCCCCGGGACTTCTTCCTACAGTGAGCAGTTCTTC.

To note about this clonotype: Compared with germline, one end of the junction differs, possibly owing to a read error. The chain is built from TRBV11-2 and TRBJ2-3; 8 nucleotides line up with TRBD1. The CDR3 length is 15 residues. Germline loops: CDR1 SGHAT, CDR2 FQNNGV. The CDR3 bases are TGTGCAAGCAGCATACAGACAGGGGCGACAGATACACAGTATTTT. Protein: CASSIQTGATDTQYF.

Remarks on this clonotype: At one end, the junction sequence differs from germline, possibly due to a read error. CDR3 coding DNA: TGTGCTAGTGGTTTGGGTCAGGGTCGAGCTCTCTTT. As protein: CASGLGQGRALF. This chain uses TRBV12-5 with TRBJ1-1; a weak D match, TRBD1 (5 bases). Germline CDR1 reads LGHNT; CDR2 reads FRNRAP. The CDR3 sequence is 12 residues long.

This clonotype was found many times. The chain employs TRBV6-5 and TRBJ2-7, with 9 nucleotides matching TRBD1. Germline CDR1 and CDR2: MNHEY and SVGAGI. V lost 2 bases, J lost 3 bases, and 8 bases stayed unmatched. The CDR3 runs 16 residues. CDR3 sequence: CASSYMLGQGNYEQYF. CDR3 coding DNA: TGTGCCAGCAGTTACATGTTGGGACAGGGCAACTACGAGCAGTACTTC.

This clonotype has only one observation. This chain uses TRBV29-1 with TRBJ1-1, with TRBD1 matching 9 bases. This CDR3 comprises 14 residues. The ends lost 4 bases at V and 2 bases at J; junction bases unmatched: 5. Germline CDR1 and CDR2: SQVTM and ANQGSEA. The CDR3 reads CSVAGQGSNTEAFF. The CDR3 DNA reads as TGCAGCGTTGCAGGACAGGGGTCTAACACTGAAGCTTTCTTT.